Each of the 31 T cell receptor beta chains below was sequenced from the same sample in a study of CD8 T cells in ankylosing spondylitis. TCRdb re-called the 5' RACE reads with MiXCR, one entry per CDR3 protein. This table holds around 130,000 distinct CDR3 sequences, 7% found once. Material: blood, either unsorted or a sorted T cell fraction (not recorded which). All receptors come from a male donor with ankylosing spondylitis or in good health (not recorded which).

This clonotype appeared many times. J is TRBJ2-3 and V is TRBV7-2, with D unresolved. V was pared by 5 bases and J by 0 bases, with 9 bases between. This CDR3 has 14 residues. Germline CDR1 is SGHTA and CDR2 is FQGNSA. The CDR3 DNA sequence: TGTGCCAGCAGCCAAATCGCTAGCACAGATACGCAGTATTTT. Its protein product is CASSQIASTDTQYF.

The sample holds many counts of this clonotype. This chain connects TRBV4-1 to TRBJ2-1; D is tentatively TRBD1 or TRBD2 (5 bases each). The ends were cut back, 4 bases at V and 2 bases at J, with 18 bases in the middle. Germline-derived CDR1 and CDR2 are MGHRA and YSYEKL. This CDR3 is built from 17 residues. The CDR3 coding sequence is TGCGCCAGCAGCCGACCCGGAAGGGACCGTACCTACAATGAGCAGTTCTTC. It is translated as CASSRPGRDRTYNEQFF.

The rearrangement uses TRBV12-3 or TRBV12-4 and TRBJ2-7, with 11 bases lining up with TRBD1. The V segment lost 10 bases and the J segment 2 bases; nucleotides outside the gene matches: 4. This CDR3 is 13 amino acids long. This CDR3 is CATRTGGAYEQYF. CDR3 bases: TGTGCCACCCGGACAGGGGGCGCCTACGAGCAGTACTTC.

This clonotype was recorded at least ten times. V gene TRBV4-1 combines with J gene TRBJ1-1, with D possibly TRBD1 on 6 matching bases. Germline lookup yields CDR1 MGHRA and CDR2 YSYEKL. Trimming shortened V by 4 bases and J by 6 bases, and 24 bases separated the two germline ends. The CDR3 loop spans 17 amino acids. The chain's CDR3 is CASSRSRRTDGEPEAFF. The CDR3 DNA reads as TGCGCCAGCAGCCGCTCTCGCCGGACAGACGGAGAACCTGAAGCTTTCTTT.

The V gene is TRBV5-5, the J gene TRBJ1-4; D gene unclear. Trimming took off 7 bases at V and 8 bases at J, with 12 bases between the two ends. CDR3 length equals 12 residues. Germline loops: CDR1 SGHKS, CDR2 YYEKEE (reference sequence). The CDR3 here is CASEELGEKLFF. In DNA, the CDR3 is TGTGCCAGCGAGGAATTGGGAGAAAAACTGTTTTTT. Together with reference TRBV5-5 and TRBJ1-4, the CDR3 gives the full variable domain: DAGVTQSPTHLIKTRGQQVTLRCSPISGHKSVSWYQQVLGQGPQFIFQYYEKEERGRGNFPDRFSARQFPNYSSELNVNALLLGDSALYLCASEELGEKLFFGSGTQLSVL.

This clonotype has a count of ten or more. The gene calls are TRBV15 and TRBJ2-5, with TRBD2 as a possible D gene (6 bases). The CDR3 extends over 14 amino acids. V shed 4 bases and J shed 0 bases, with 9 bases lying between them. The germline gives CDR1 LNHNV, CDR2 YYDKDF (reference sequence). CDR3 sequence reads: CATSNGGYQETQYF. DNA of the CDR3: TGTGCCACCAGCAATGGGGGGTACCAAGAGACCCAGTACTTC. The full variable domain, in which reference TRBV15 and TRBJ2-5 provide the parts outside the CDR3, is DAMVIQNPRYQVTQFGKPVTLSCSQTLNHNVMYWYQQKSSQAPKLLFHYYDKDFNNEADTPDNFQSRRPNTSFCFLDIRSPGLGDTAMYLCATSNGGYQETQYFGPGTRLLVL.

This clonotype was recorded a few times. This chain uses TRBV24-1 with TRBJ1-4, with 7 positions matching TRBD1. Germline assignment: CDR1 KGHDR and CDR2 SFDVKD. This CDR3 has 18 residues. The trim removed 2 bases at V and 5 bases at J, leaving 13 bases unmatched. CDR3: CATSDSSTGMTLNEKLFF. As DNA, the CDR3 is TGTGCCACCAGTGATTCCTCGACAGGGATGACCCTCAATGAAAAACTGTTTTTT.

This clonotype was observed a handful of times. The genes are TRBV11-1 and TRBJ2-5, with unresolved D. CDR1 is SGHAT and CDR2 is FQDESV in the germline V gene (reference sequence). The V end was cut by 5 bases, the J end by 4 bases, with 14 bases between. The CDR3 loop spans 14 amino acids. CDR3 in amino acids: CASSPLGKGETQYF. CDR3 DNA sequence: TGTGCCAGCAGCCCCCTGGGGAAGGGAGAGACCCAGTACTTC.

In its sample, this clonotype was seen many times. The CDR3 here is CASSPRAVTGELFF. CDR3 DNA: TGCGCCAGCAGCCCAAGGGCGGTCACCGGGGAGCTGTTTTTT. The chain employs TRBV4-3 and TRBJ2-2; D gene uncertain. Germline loops: CDR1 LGHNA, CDR2 YSLEER. V was trimmed by 4 bases and J by 4 bases, leaving 10 bases between them. There are 14 residues in the CDR3.

This chain uses TRBV18 with TRBJ2-1; TRBD2 matches at 7 bases. J lost 3 bases, V lost 3 bases, and 5 bases had no gene match. Germline V CDR1 and CDR2: KGHSH, LQKENI. CDR3 length: 15 residues. CDR3 nucleotides: TGTGCCAGCTCACCCAGCGGGGAGTTCTACAATGAGCAGTTCTTC. Translated: CASSPSGEFYNEQFF.

Concerning this clonotype: A read error may be the cause here, since a much bigger clone is one base away. V is TRBV7-2 and J is TRBJ2-7; either TRBD1 or TRBD2 may fit D (5 bases each). The CDR3 consists of 16 residues. Germline V gene sequence: CDR1 SGHTA, CDR2 FQGNSA. In nucleotides, the CDR3 is TGTGCCAGCAGCTTAACGGGGCAGGGTAATATCGACGAGCATTACTTC. Amino acids: CASSLTGQGNIDEHYF.

V and J are TRBV10-3 and TRBJ2-6; D is unresolved. This CDR3 spans 16 amino acids. V shed 1 base and J shed 0 bases, with 7 bases lying between them. Germline loops: CDR1 ENHRY, CDR2 SYGVKD. CDR3 sequence (DNA): TGTGCCATCAGTGAGTTAACATTCTCTGGGGCCAACGTCCTGACTTTC. The encoded protein is CAISELTFSGANVLTF.

A remark on this clonotype: A single base separates this from a much larger clone, so it may be a read error. The CDR3 carries no conserved terminal phenylalanine or tryptophan, so it likely arises from a read error. The DNA of the CDR3 is TGCGCCAGCAGCTTGGGCGGGACAGCGAACACTGAAGCTTTCTCT. It is translated as CASSLGGTANTEAFS. V gene TRBV5-1 combines with J gene TRBJ1-1, with 7 nucleotides matching TRBD1. Germline trimming cut 0 bases from V and 1 base from J; bases unmatched to any gene: 3. The CDR3 is 15 residues long. Germline V gene lookup returns CDR1 SGHRS and CDR2 YFSETQ.

This clonotype was detected many times. The genes are TRBV7-3 and TRBJ2-1; the match to TRBD1 covers 9 bases. The CDR3 is made up of 15 amino acids. Trimming cost V 7 bases and J 5 bases; bases outside gene matches: 9. CDR1 is SGHTA and CDR2 is FQGTGA in the germline V gene. CDR3 sequence reads: CASTPTGQGNNEQFF. CDR3 nucleotide sequence: TGTGCCAGCACCCCAACGGGACAGGGCAACAATGAGCAGTTCTTC.

In its sample, this clonotype was seen many times. The V gene is TRBV29-1, the J gene TRBJ1-5, with a weak D call TRBD1 (5 bases). The V and J ends lost 7 bases and 6 bases respectively, with 16 bases between them. The germline gives CDR1 SQVTM, CDR2 ANQGSEA. The CDR3 consists of 13 residues. The CDR3 nucleotides are TGCAGCGCAAGGGAACAGGAGGGTCAGCCCCAGCATTTT. It codes for CSAREQEGQPQHF.

This clonotype was observed at least ten times. V gene TRBV20-1 combines with J gene TRBJ2-7; 7 bases are a match to TRBD1. The germline V gene has CDR1 DFQATT and CDR2 SNEGSKA (reference sequence). V lost 0 bases to trimming and J lost 6 bases; unmatched junction nucleotides: 8. The CDR3 totals 14 residues. The CDR3 loop is CSARETGVVSEQYF. CDR3 sequence (DNA): TGCAGTGCTAGAGAAACAGGGGTAGTTAGCGAGCAGTACTTC.

Comments on this clonotype: A read error is possible here, since a much larger clone lies one base away. V and J are TRBV5-1 and TRBJ2-1; a weak D match, TRBD1 (5 bases). Trimming took off 4 bases at V and 3 bases at J, with 14 bases between the two ends. Germline CDR1 is SGHRS and CDR2 is YFSETQ. This CDR3 has 15 residues. The CDR3 DNA sequence: TGCGCCAGCAGCCTAGGGGAAGTTGGCTACAATGAGCAGTTCTTC. Amino acid sequence: CASSLGEVGYNEQFF.

In this sample, this clonotype turned up many times. The rearrangement joins TRBV3-1 to TRBJ1-1; no clear D. The CDR3 length is 12 residues. The ends were cut back, 2 bases at V and 8 bases at J, with 9 bases in the middle. The germline V gene encodes CDR1 LGHDT and CDR2 YNNKEL (reference sequence). The CDR3 coding sequence is TGTGCCAGCAGCCAATTAGCAGAAGAAGCTTTCTTT. Translating it yields CASSQLAEEAFF.

This clonotype was seen ten or more times. This chain links TRBV7-2 with TRBJ2-1, with no clear D. There are 13 residues in the CDR3. Per the germline V gene, CDR1 is SGHTA and CDR2 is FQGNSA. Trimming cost V 5 bases and J 7 bases, with 12 bases left between them. CDR3 nucleotide sequence: TGTGCCAGCAGCCCCCAGGTCCGAAATGAGCAGTTCTTC. This codes for CASSPQVRNEQFF.

This clonotype was detected many times. V is TRBV4-2 and J is TRBJ2-7; TRBD2 matches 8 bases. The CDR3 has 16 residues. CDR1 is LGHNA and CDR2 is YNFKEQ in the germline V gene. V lost 4 bases and J lost 7; bases outside the gene matches: 15. The CDR3 nucleotides are TGTGCCAGCAGCCCCGGGGGCATGGGCGGGAGGAATGAGCAGTACTTC. Translating gives CASSPGGMGGRNEQYF.

In its sample, this clonotype was seen many times. The chain carries TRBV6-5 and TRBJ2-1; D call uncertain. Germline V gives CDR1 MNHEY, CDR2 SVGAGI. The V end was cut by 5 bases, the J end by 12 bases, with 14 bases between. The CDR3 covers 12 residues. In DNA form, the CDR3 reads TGTGCCAGCAGTCCGAAGACCCCAGCGCAGTTCTTC. It encodes CASSPKTPAQFF.

The chain carries TRBV3-1 and TRBJ2-1, with D possibly TRBD2 on 5 matching bases. With 10 bases removed from V and 3 bases from J, the gap between germline ends came to 25 bases. There are 17 residues in the CDR3. Germline assignment: CDR1 LGHDT and CDR2 YNNKEL (reference sequence). The CDR3 is CATTQDTAGGLYNEQFF. In DNA form, the CDR3 reads TGTGCCACCACCCAAGATACGGCCGGCGGGCTCTACAATGAGCAGTTCTTC.

This clonotype occurred many times. This chain uses TRBV7-2 with TRBJ2-3; 7 positions agree with TRBD2. Trimming at V came to 5 bases and at J to 2 bases, leaving 4 bases not matched to a gene. The CDR3 is 14 amino acids. Looked up from germline, CDR1 is SGHTA and CDR2 is FQGNSA. This chain's CDR3 is CASSQAGFTDTQYF. The DNA of the CDR3 is TGTGCCAGCAGCCAAGCGGGATTCACAGATACGCAGTATTTT.

Ten or more counts support this clonotype. The chain couples TRBV7-9 to TRBJ1-2; D is uncertain. V lost 3 bases and J lost 7, with 15 bases in between. CDR3 size: 14 residues. CDR1 and CDR2 (germline): SEHNR, FQNEAQ (reference sequence). The CDR3 loop reads CASSFDGQAGGYTF. The CDR3 DNA reads TGTGCCAGCAGCTTTGATGGGCAAGCCGGTGGCTACACCTTC.

This clonotype has only a few counts. The chain combines TRBV10-3 with TRBJ2-2; D may correspond to TRBD1 or TRBD2 (5 bases each). Between the trimmed V and J ends, which lost 11 bases and 5 bases, there was a span of 18 bases. CDR1 and CDR2 from the germline V gene are ENHRY and SYGVKD. The CDR3 spans 14 residues. The CDR3 is CASGALILTGELFF. CDR3 nucleotide sequence: TGTGCCTCCGGGGCACTGATCCTGACCGGGGAGCTGTTTTTT.

As concerns this clonotype: A much larger clone differs from this one at a single base, so this may be a read error. The rearrangement links TRBV20-1 to TRBJ2-3; 7 bases map to TRBD2. The CDR3 spans 17 residues. Germline loops: CDR1 DFQATT, CDR2 SNEGSKA (reference sequence). Written as DNA, the CDR3 is TGCTGTGCTAGAGATCGCTTAGAGCGGGGAAGCACAGATACGCAGTATTTT. This codes for CCARDRLERGSTDTQYF.

This clonotype came up many times. This sequence joins TRBV20-1 and TRBJ1-6; the D gene is possibly TRBD1 (6 bases). The CDR3 is 15 residues long. Germline V CDR1 and CDR2: DFQATT, SNEGSKA (reference sequence). Trimming left V 3 bases short and J 8 bases short, with 17 bases between. The CDR3 DNA sequence: TGCAGTGCTAGCCCCCAGGGGCGTTCGGATTCACCCCTCCACTTT. This codes for CSASPQGRSDSPLHF.

In its sample, this clonotype was seen many times. V is TRBV20-1 and J is TRBJ2-3; D is perhaps TRBD2 (6 bases). Looked up from germline, CDR1 is DFQATT and CDR2 is SNEGSKA (reference sequence). This CDR3 region has 15 residues. Trimming stripped 0 bases from V and 1 base from J, with 11 bases between. The chain's CDR3 is CSARDARGGTDTQYF. CDR3 DNA sequence: TGCAGTGCTAGAGATGCGCGGGGAGGCACAGATACGCAGTATTTT.

In its sample, this clonotype was seen many times. The chain is built from TRBV29-1 and TRBJ2-1; 12 bases fit TRBD2. CDR3 length: 16 residues. Per germline, CDR1 SQVTM and CDR2 ANQGSEA. The junction had 12 bases not matched to a gene; V was cut back by 5 bases and J by 7 bases. The CDR3 coding sequence is TGCAGCGTTCGCGATAAACCTAGCGGGAGGGCAAATGAGCAGTTCTTC. Residues: CSVRDKPSGRANEQFF.

This clonotype was found many times. This chain connects TRBV20-1 to TRBJ1-3; D remains unclear. The CDR3 loop spans 14 amino acids. The V and J ends lost 1 base and 0 bases respectively, with 7 bases between them. Germline assignment: CDR1 DFQATT and CDR2 SNEGSKA (reference sequence). The CDR3 nucleotides are TGCAGTGCTAGAGGGCTGAGCTCTGGAAACACCATATATTTT. Translating it yields CSARGLSSGNTIYF.

This clonotype occurred many times. This rearrangement joins TRBV20-1 to TRBJ2-2; D is unresolved. The CDR3 covers 14 residues. The germline CDR1 and CDR2 sequences are DFQATT and SNEGSKA (reference sequence). The V end lost 3 bases, the J end lost 4 bases, and 12 bases lay between the germline ends. CDR3 protein: CSASSYSGTGELFF. Here the CDR3 DNA reads TGCAGTGCTAGCAGTTACTCTGGCACCGGGGAGCTGTTTTTT.